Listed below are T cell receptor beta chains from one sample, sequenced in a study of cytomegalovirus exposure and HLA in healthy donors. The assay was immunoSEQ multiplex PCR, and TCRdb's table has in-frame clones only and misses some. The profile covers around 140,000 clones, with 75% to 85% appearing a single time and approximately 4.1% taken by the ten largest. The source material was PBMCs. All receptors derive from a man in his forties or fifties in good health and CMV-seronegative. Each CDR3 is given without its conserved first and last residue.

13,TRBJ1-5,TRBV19,ASHKGVFGNQPQH
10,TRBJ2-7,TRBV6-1,ASSEDIVTPY
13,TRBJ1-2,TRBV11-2,ASRAGYWDNYGYT
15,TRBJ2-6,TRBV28,ASRPPDWNSGANVLT
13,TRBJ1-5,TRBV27,ASSRTGLRDQPQH
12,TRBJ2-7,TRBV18,ASSPGQSAYEQY
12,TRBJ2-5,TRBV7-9,ASSSRGGVETQY
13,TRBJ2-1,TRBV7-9,ASSITGGGLNEQF
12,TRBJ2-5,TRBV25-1,ASSEPGLRETQY
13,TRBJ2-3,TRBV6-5,ASRTGGRRTDTQY
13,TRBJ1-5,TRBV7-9,ASSPQGSGNQPQH
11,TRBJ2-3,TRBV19,ASSTGVSDTQY
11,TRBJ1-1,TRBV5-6,ASNTGFGSEAF
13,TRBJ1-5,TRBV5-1,ASSLDRGRNQPQH
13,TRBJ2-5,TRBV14,ASSRDREDGETQY
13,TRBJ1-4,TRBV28,ASSPGDRANEKLF
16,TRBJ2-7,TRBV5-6,ASSLFNKGGWGRWEQY